This TCR beta chain was captured by sequencing in a study of metastatic and nonmetastatic thyroid tumors. Background on the study: The study looked at repertoires side by side in blood and in tumor or nodule tissue from malignant and benign thyroid patients.

As for this clone: Its antigen is not identified.

Overall study results and limits: For both blood and tumor, malignant thyroid tumors reportedly showed significantly higher TCR beta diversity than benign nodules did.

In the original workflow: The distant-metastasis classifier for papillary thyroid cancer was built from CDR3 differences across clinicopathological groups. TCRdb reassembled clones from the PCR reads with MiXCR. TCRdb assigned the V and J calls; the authors' analysis was not used. The repertoire includes about 24,000 clones, over 20% of them detected once, and 6% to 9.5% sits in the top ten. No treatment of any kind had been given to any patient before thyroid surgery. The germline CDR1 and CDR2 sequences are SGHAT and FQDESV (reference sequence). The length of the CDR3 is 16 residues. Trimming pared 0 bases from V and 1 base from J, leaving 12 bases between.

Sequenced input: blood. V is TRBV11-1 and J is TRBJ1-1; D gene ambiguous. The TCR sequence derives from a female donor with papillary thyroid cancer or a benign thyroid nodule (not recorded which). Some clones in this sample may be carry-over from other donors' samples. The CDR3 DNA is TGTGCCAGCAGCTTAGCTACAAGGGCCGCGAACACTGAAGCTTTCTTT. It translates to CASSLATRAANTEAFF.